These 32 T cell receptor beta chains were sequenced from one sample in a study of blood T cell repertoires in COVID-19. The assay was immunoSEQ multiplex PCR, and TCRdb's table has in-frame clones only and misses some. The sample consists of 200,000 or so clones, 70% to 90% of them appearing once. Sequenced material: peripheral blood. These receptors were taken from a woman aged 40 to 50 who had recovered from COVID-19.

The gene calls are TRBV5-1 and TRBJ2-2, with a tentative D call TRBD1 (5 bases). Trimming pared 3 bases from V and 8 bases from J, leaving 17 bases between. The CDR3 has 15 residues. From germline, CDR1 is SGHRS and CDR2 YFSETQ. The CDR3 DNA reads TGCGCCAGCAGCTACCCCAGGGAAGGGTCGGGGGAGCTGTTTTTT. Its protein product is CASSYPREGSGELFF.

The gene calls are TRBV5-1 and TRBJ2-5; the match to TRBD1 covers 8 bases. Per the germline V gene, CDR1 is SGHRS and CDR2 is YFSETQ. The CDR3 totals 13 residues. Trimming took 4 bases from V and 7 from J; bases not matched to a gene: 6. The CDR3 coding sequence is TGCGCCAGCAGCCTGACAGGGGACGTGACCCAGTACTTC. This encodes CASSLTGDVTQYF.

Here the CDR3 reads CASSITQERDTEAFF. In DNA, the CDR3 is TGTGCCAGTAGTATAACCCAGGAGAGGGACACTGAAGCTTTCTTT. The chain carries TRBV19 and TRBJ1-1; D is uncertain. The germline V gene encodes CDR1 LNHDA and CDR2 SQIVND (reference sequence). The CDR3 is made up of 15 amino acids. The V end lost 2 bases, the J end lost 3 bases, and 13 bases lay between the germline ends.

The chain uses TRBV2 and TRBJ1-1; a weak D match, TRBD1 (6 bases). From germline, CDR1 is SNHLY and CDR2 FYNNEI. The CDR3 totals 12 residues. Trimming took off 6 bases at V and 11 bases at J, with 16 bases between the two ends. The CDR3 reads CASSRDIRGAFF. The CDR3 DNA is TGTGCCAGCAGCCGGGACATCCGCGGTGCTTTCTTT.

CDR3 sequence reads: CASSQWTSGGSYEQYF. The CDR3 region has the DNA TGTGCCAGCAGCCAATGGACTAGCGGGGGTTCCTACGAGCAGTACTTC. The chain uses TRBV4-2 and TRBJ2-7, with 13 nucleotides matching TRBD2. Germline V gene data show CDR1 as LGHNA and CDR2 as YNFKEQ. V was clipped by 2 bases and J by 1 base; unmatched bases: 2. The CDR3 consists of 16 residues.

This chain uses TRBV24-1 with TRBJ2-1, with 9 bases identical to TRBD1. V shed 5 bases and J 8 bases; nucleotides not matched to a gene: 6. The CDR3 is 14 residues long. The germline V gene has CDR1 KGHDR and CDR2 SFDVKD. CDR3 region: CATSATGGYDEQFF. The DNA of the CDR3 is TGTGCCACCAGTGCGACAGGGGGGTATGATGAGCAGTTCTTC.

This clone showed up just once. The chain employs TRBV30 and TRBJ2-1; the D gene is possibly TRBD2 (5 bases). Germline CDR1 is GTSNPN and CDR2 is SVGIG (reference sequence). V gave up 7 bases and J gave up 4 bases, with 14 bases separating them. This CDR3 is built from 13 residues. This chain's CDR3 is CASMGVGYNEQFF. The CDR3 coding sequence is TGTGCCTCTATGGGAGTCGGGTACAATGAGCAGTTCTTC.

The gene calls are TRBV9 and TRBJ1-1; a possible D gene is TRBD1 (6 bases). V was shortened by 2 bases and J by 3 bases, with 8 bases between the two germline ends. This CDR3 has 13 residues. Per germline, CDR1 SGDLS and CDR2 YYNGEE. In DNA form, the CDR3 reads TGTGCCAGCAGCGTGGACAGCTACACTGAAGCTTTCTTT. This encodes CASSVDSYTEAFF.

The chain combines TRBV4-1 with TRBJ2-2; D not certain. The CDR3 covers 15 residues. Trimming removed 1 base from V and 1 base from J, with 7 bases in between. Germline V gene data show CDR1 as MGHRA and CDR2 as YSYEKL. The CDR3 loop reads CASSQVTVNTGELFF. The CDR3 DNA reads TGCGCCAGCAGCCAAGTAACTGTGAACACCGGGGAGCTGTTTTTT.

The chain links TRBV3-1 (or the pseudogene TRBV3-2) to TRBJ1-2; D call uncertain. The V gene's germline CDR1 is LGHDT and CDR2 YNNKEL (reference sequence). V was cut by 0 bases and J by 5 bases, with 7 bases left in between. This CDR3 has 13 amino acids. CDR3 region: CASSQDRAYGYTF. DNA for the CDR3: TGTGCCAGCAGCCAAGATCGAGCGTATGGCTACACCTTC.

The chain joins TRBV27 to TRBJ1-5; the D gene is possibly TRBD1 (6 bases). This CDR3 is 19 amino acids long. With 2 bases removed from V and 0 bases from J, the gap between germline ends came to 20 bases. Germline V gene data show CDR1 as MNHEY and CDR2 as SMNVEV (reference sequence). The CDR3 DNA sequence: TGTGCCAGCAGTTTAAAGGTCCCACAGGGAGGGTATAGCAATCAGCCCCAGCATTTT. It is translated as CASSLKVPQGGYSNQPQHF.

The genes are TRBV12-5 and TRBJ2-1; 13 bases agree with TRBD2. V was clipped by 1 base and J by 3 bases; unmatched bases: 0. CDR3 length: 16 residues. Germline V gives CDR1 LGHNT, CDR2 FRNRAP. This CDR3 reads CASGLGLAGGYNEQFF. CDR3 coding DNA: TGTGCTAGTGGTTTGGGACTAGCGGGAGGCTACAATGAGCAGTTCTTC.

The sample holds one count of this clone. The rearrangement links TRBV5-1 to TRBJ2-5, with TRBD2 matching 7 bases. After removal of 3 bases from V and 4 bases from J, the junction contained 6 bases not matched to a gene. From germline, CDR1 is SGHRS and CDR2 YFSETQ. The CDR3 extends over 14 amino acids. The CDR3 DNA follows: TGCGCCAGCAGCTCAACTGTAGCGGGAGAGACCCAGTACTTC. Its translation is CASSSTVAGETQYF. Full variable domain (outside the CDR3, taken from reference TRBV5-1 and TRBJ2-5): KAGVTQTPRYLIKTRGQQVTLSCSPISGHRSVSWYQQTPGQGLQFLFEYFSETQRNKGNFPGRFSGRQFSNSRSEMNVSTLELGDSALYLCASSSTVAGETQYFGPGTRLLVL.

The V gene is TRBV27, the J gene TRBJ1-2; D is possibly TRBD1 (6 bases). The germline gives CDR1 MNHEY, CDR2 SMNVEV (reference sequence). V lost 5 bases, J lost 8 bases, and 15 bases lay in between. The CDR3 spans 13 residues. The CDR3 protein is CASSPGQSRGYTF. The CDR3 DNA reads TGTGCCAGCAGTCCAGGACAGAGTCGGGGCTACACCTTC.

Here the CDR3 DNA reads TGCGCCAGCAGCTTGGGGTGGGAGGGCTCCACAGATACGCAGTATTTT. It specifies CASSLGWEGSTDTQYF. The chain is built from TRBV5-1 and TRBJ2-3, with 7 bases aligning to TRBD2. The ends lost 0 bases at V and 2 bases at J; junction bases unmatched: 6. CDR1 and CDR2 from the germline V gene are SGHRS and YFSETQ. The CDR3 has 16 residues.

This clone was counted many times. This sequence joins TRBV30 and TRBJ2-1; 9 bases match TRBD2. The CDR3 spans 16 residues. Germline CDR1 is GTSNPN and CDR2 is SVGIG (reference sequence). J gave up 2 bases and V 0 bases, and 5 bases lay outside the gene matches. DNA for the CDR3: TGTGCCTGGAGTGTACCTAGCGGGATTCCCTACAATGAGCAGTTCTTC. This codes for CAWSVPSGIPYNEQFF.

The rearrangement links TRBV11-1 to TRBJ1-1; 7 nucleotides agree with TRBD1. From germline, CDR1 is SGHAT and CDR2 FQDESV (reference sequence). V gave up 5 bases and J gave up 7 bases; unmatched junction bases: 13. CDR3 length: 15 residues. CDR3 coding DNA: TGTGCCAGCAGCGTAAATCCGGGACAGATGCTTGAAGCTTTCTTT. It translates to CASSVNPGQMLEAFF.

The genes are TRBV7-2 and TRBJ2-7, with TRBD1 matching 7 bases. CDR1 and CDR2 (germline): SGHTA, FQGNSA. The CDR3 has 14 amino acids. The V segment lost 0 bases and the J segment 5 bases; nucleotides outside the gene matches: 4. The CDR3 DNA sequence: TGTGCCAGCAGCTTAGCACAGGGGTACCACGAGCAGTACTTC. Translating it yields CASSLAQGYHEQYF.

The genes are TRBV28 and TRBJ1-1, with D hard to call. The V gene's germline CDR1 is MDHEN and CDR2 SYDVKM. The CDR3 totals 12 residues. CDR3 nucleotides: TGTGCAGCGGGGAAACTGAACACTGAAGCTTTCTTT. The encoded protein is CAAGKLNTEAFF.

Concerning this clone: The same CDR3 is also encoded by other DNA sequences in this sample. The chain uses TRBV6-5 and TRBJ2-3; 13 bases line up with TRBD2. Trimming removed 6 bases from V and 3 bases from J; junction bases left unmatched: 3. The germline CDR1 and CDR2 sequences are MNHEY and SVGAGI. The CDR3 sequence is 15 residues long. CDR3 amino acids: CASSPGLAGTDTQYF. CDR3 bases: TGTGCCAGCAGCCCGGGACTAGCGGGGACAGATACGCAGTATTTT.

Judged by abundance, this clone is medium-sized. The genes are TRBV19 and TRBJ1-1; no clear D. The germline CDR1 and CDR2 sequences are LNHDA and SQIVND (reference sequence). Between the trimmed V and J ends, which lost 4 bases and 0 bases, there was a span of 9 bases. The CDR3 is 14 amino acids. The DNA of the CDR3 is TGTGCCAGTAGTACTCTGGCCCTGAACACTGAAGCTTTCTTT. Its translation: CASSTLALNTEAFF.

The chain uses TRBV9 and TRBJ2-1; 7 bases align to TRBD2. The CDR3 is 15 amino acids. Germline assignment: CDR1 SGDLS and CDR2 YYNGEE. V dropped 0 bases and J dropped 4; count of bases not matched to a gene: 4. The CDR3 DNA reads TGTGCCAGCAGCGTAGCCGGGGAGGGATACAATGAGCAGTTCTTC. Protein sequence: CASSVAGEGYNEQFF.

V usage is TRBV19 and J usage is TRBJ2-3; no reliable D call. From germline, CDR1 is LNHDA and CDR2 SQIVND (reference sequence). The CDR3 runs 18 residues. V was pared by 5 bases and J by 4 bases, with 25 bases between. The CDR3 sequence is CASSSSGPATFGPDTQYF. Written as DNA, the CDR3 is TGTGCCAGTAGTTCATCCGGCCCGGCTACCTTTGGGCCAGATACGCAGTATTTT.

This clone was seen only once. The rearrangement uses TRBV9 and TRBJ1-2; the match to TRBD1 covers 8 bases. The CDR3 is 16 residues long. V trimming: 4 bases; J trimming: 2 bases; junction bases outside the gene matches: 10. The germline gives CDR1 SGDLS, CDR2 YYNGEE. CDR3 nucleotide sequence: TGTGCCAGCAGCCCTCGAGGGGGGACAGGAAACTATGGCTACACCTTC. Amino acids: CASSPRGGTGNYGYTF.

V is TRBV12-5 and J is TRBJ2-1; D is perhaps TRBD1 (5 bases). The V end was cut by 1 base, the J end by 5 bases, with 9 bases between. The germline gives CDR1 LGHNT, CDR2 FRNRAP. The CDR3 loop spans 14 amino acids. Here the CDR3 DNA reads TGTGCTAGTGGTTTGGGGACATTAGACAATGAGCAGTTCTTC. It yields the protein CASGLGTLDNEQFF.

This clone was seen once. The chain has TRBV5-1 and TRBJ2-1; the D gene is possibly TRBD2 (6 bases). CDR3 length: 16 residues. The germline V gene has CDR1 SGHRS and CDR2 YFSETQ. Trimming stripped 0 bases from V and 4 bases from J, with 14 bases between. The CDR3 sequence: CASSLGGSGTYNEQFF. The CDR3 DNA reads TGCGCCAGCAGCTTGGGCGGTAGCGGAACGTACAATGAGCAGTTCTTC. The variable domain in full, completed from reference TRBV5-1 and TRBJ2-1, reads KAGVTQTPRYLIKTRGQQVTLSCSPISGHRSVSWYQQTPGQGLQFLFEYFSETQRNKGNFPGRFSGRQFSNSRSEMNVSTLELGDSALYLCASSLGGSGTYNEQFFGPGTRLTVL.

This chain uses TRBV4-2 with TRBJ1-4; TRBD1 is a possible D gene (5 bases). This CDR3 comprises 16 residues. Germline V gene sequence: CDR1 LGHNA, CDR2 YNFKEQ. Trimming left V 3 bases short and J 4 bases short, with 15 bases between. CDR3 amino acids: CASSQPQGGVNEKLFF. The CDR3 DNA follows: TGTGCCAGCAGCCAGCCTCAGGGAGGCGTTAATGAAAAACTGTTTTTT.

This sequence joins TRBV11-2 and TRBJ2-1; 10 nucleotides align to TRBD2. Trimming removed 1 base from V and 7 bases from J; junction bases left unmatched: 10. CDR1 SGHAT and CDR2 FQNNGV come from the germline V gene. This CDR3 region has 17 residues. Here the CDR3 DNA reads TGTGCCAGCAGCTTAGGTATTTCTAGCGGGAGTCGGAATGAGCAGTTCTTC. This translates into CASSLGISSGSRNEQFF.

This clone was recorded once. V is TRBV27 and J is TRBJ1-1, with 9 bases lining up with TRBD1. With 8 bases clipped from V and 4 bases from J, the junction kept 14 bases outside the gene matches. CDR1 and CDR2 from the germline V gene are MNHEY and SMNVEV (reference sequence). The length of the CDR3 is 16 residues. The CDR3 protein is CASGPQGAIKGTEAFF. DNA for the CDR3: TGTGCCAGCGGACCACAGGGGGCCATCAAAGGCACTGAAGCTTTCTTT.

This rearrangement joins TRBV24-1 to TRBJ2-2, with 8 bases identical to TRBD2. Trimming took 7 bases from V and 1 from J; bases not matched to a gene: 7. This CDR3 has 16 residues. Germline-derived CDR1 and CDR2 are KGHDR and SFDVKD. Here the CDR3 reads CATRGTSRRNTGELFF. DNA for the CDR3: TGTGCCACCAGGGGGACTAGTCGTAGGAACACCGGGGAGCTGTTTTTT.

The chain links TRBV27 to TRBJ2-7; D call uncertain. Germline-derived CDR1 and CDR2 are MNHEY and SMNVEV (reference sequence). The V and J ends lost 3 bases and 0 bases respectively, with 9 bases between them. The CDR3 spans 14 residues. CDR3 protein: CASSLSPSSYEQYF. Here the CDR3 DNA reads TGTGCCAGCAGTTTGTCCCCGAGCTCCTACGAGCAGTACTTC.

The chain carries TRBV7-3 and TRBJ2-1; 12 bases are a match to TRBD2. After removal of 5 bases from V and 3 bases from J, the junction contained 2 bases not matched to a gene. Germline loops: CDR1 SGHTA, CDR2 FQGTGA. The CDR3 length is 15 residues. Here the CDR3 DNA reads TGTGCCAGCAGCCCGGGACTAGCGGGCTACAATGAGCAGTTCTTC. The encoded protein is CASSPGLAGYNEQFF.